The clone carrying this TCR beta chain has a count of ten or more. Its antigen is undetermined. Amplified TCR beta CDR3 regions derived from RNA transcripts. HTBI primers drove first-round RT-PCR of the TCR CDR3. TCRdb redid the calling of the multiplex PCR reads with MiXCR, one entry per CDR3 protein. This table has 400,000 to 550,000 distinct CDR3 sequences, roughly an eighth appearing once. Stability of Graves' hyperthyroidism was defined as absent ophthalmopathy progression within 18 months. In making diagnoses, clinical symptoms, serum thyroxine and TRAb, thyroid ultrasound and orbital computed tomography were all used. PBMCs were derived from about 10 ml fresh peripheral blood. With 5 bases removed from V and 5 bases from J, the gap between germline ends came to 19 bases. This CDR3 contains 15 residues. Per the germline V gene, CDR1 is SEHNR and CDR2 is FQNEAQ (reference sequence). The sample comes from a study of T cells in Graves' hyperthyroidism and ophthalmopathy.

Findings and limits, study-wide: Most thyroid clonotypes expanded above 0.001 were also detected in blood.

The sequenced sample consisted of blood. The chain employs TRBV7-9 and TRBJ2-7; D could derive from TRBD1 or TRBD2 (5 bases each). The TCR was taken from a woman aged 18-35 years with Graves' hyperthyroidism. CDR3 region: CASSKSGTTLHEQYF. CDR3 coding DNA: TGTGCCAGCAGCAAATCCGGGACGACTCTCCACGAGCAGTACTTC.